This TCR beta chain was recovered during a study of T cell responses to AZD1222 COVID-19 vaccine. CDR3 length equals 15 residues. V was shortened by 2 bases and J by 5 bases, with 13 bases between the two germline ends. CDR1 is SGHDN, CDR2 FVKESK, per germline. Libraries were prepared by immunoSEQ multiplex PCR; TCRdb keeps only in-frame clonotypes and omits some of them. The data hold 100,000 to 150,000 clones, with approximately 91% observed a single time. This specimen consisted of peripheral blood, obtained on day 0 of AZD1222 vaccination. V and J are TRBV14 and TRBJ2-1; D is unclear. This receptor was identified in an adult in good health. Here the CDR3 reads CASSQMGYPHNEQFF. The CDR3 DNA follows: TGTGCCAGCAGCCAAATGGGCTACCCTCACAATGAGCAGTTCTTC.